A selection of T cell receptor beta chains follows, all from one sample in a study of shared T cell receptors in the human thymus. Measured with immunoSEQ multiplex PCR; TCRdb has only the in-frame clones, and not every one. The top ten clones hold around 0.0099% of a sample with 650,000 to 950,000 clones, roughly 88% of them seen once. The same sample was also used in a study of human thymus T cells.

The sequenced sample consisted of thymocytes. These TCRs come from a girl less than two years old with a congenital heart defect. Each CDR3 is given with its conserved first and last residue. A D gene is named only where the DNA matches it firmly. Only some rows state a clone size, as once, few, many or a class for expanded clones.

>-|TRBJ1-1|-|TRBV10-2
TGCGCCAGCAGTGAGTTTACCCGCGGACAGAAGAACACTGAAGCTTTCTTT
CASSEFTRGQKNTEAFF
>-|TRBJ1-2|-|TRBV5-6
TGTGCCAGCAGCTTGGGACAGAAAAACTATGGCTACACCTTC
CASSLGQKNYGYTF
>-|TRBJ2-7|TRBD2|TRBV11-2
TGTGCCAGCAGCTTACGCGCAGCGGGGGAGACATCCTACGAGCAGTACTTC
CASSLRAAGETSYEQYF
>-|TRBJ1-1|-|TRBV27
TGTGCCAGCAGTTTGCGAGGGCGGACTGAAGCTTTCTTT
CASSLRGRTEAFF
>-|TRBJ1-4|TRBD1|TRBV11-2
TGTGCCAGCAGCTTAGGACGGGACAGGGGAGAAAAACTGTTTTTT
CASSLGRDRGEKLFF
>-|TRBJ1-2|TRBD1|TRBV5-6
TGTGCCAGCAGCTTCACAGGGGGCGGCGGCTACACCTTC
CASSFTGGGGYTF
>-|TRBJ1-4|TRBD1|TRBV7-9
TGTGCCAGCAGCTCGACAGGGCTTGATGAAAAACTGTTTTTT
CASSSTGLDEKLFF
>-|TRBJ1-1|TRBD1|TRBV9
TGTGCCAGCAGCGTAGGGCCTCGGACAGGGGGCACTGAAGCTTTCTTT
CASSVGPRTGGTEAFF
>-|TRBJ1-1|TRBD1|TRBV7-8
TGTGCCAGCAGCTTTCGCTCCCAGGGGGCGAAAACAGAAGCTTTCTTT
CASSFRSQGAKTEAFF
>-|TRBJ2-1|-|TRBV5-6
TGTGCCAGCACCCTAACGTTTTACCTCTCCTACAATGAGCAGTTCTTC
CASTLTFYLSYNEQFF
>once|TRBJ2-3|TRBD1|TRBV10-3
TGTGCCATCAGTAGCTGGTACTTCTCGACAGGGGAAGGGACAGATACGCAGTATTTT
CAISSWYFSTGEGTDTQYF
>-|TRBJ2-7|TRBD2|TRBV5-1
TGCGCCAGCCAGCCTAAGCGGGGGGGGGACGAGCAGTACTTC
CASQPKRGGDEQYF
>-|TRBJ2-7|TRBD2|TRBV6-6
TGTGCCAGCACCTTAGCGGGGGCCCGCTACGAGCAGTACTTC
CASTLAGARYEQYF
>-|TRBJ2-6|-|TRBV29-1
TGCAGCGTTGAAGACCACGGACAGTCTGGGGCCAACGTCCTGACTTTC
CSVEDHGQSGANVLTF
>-|TRBJ1-1|-|TRBV29-1
TGCAGCGTTGAGGGGGCTAAGCTCCCGAACACTGAAGCTTTCTTT
CSVEGAKLPNTEAFF
>-|TRBJ1-1|-|TRBV2
TGTGCCAGCAGTGAACCGGGCGGGACGGTGAACACTGAAGCTTTCTTT
CASSEPGGTVNTEAFF
>-|TRBJ1-2|TRBD1|TRBV29-1
TGCAGCGTTTCTCAAACAGGACAGGCACCTTACTATGGCTACACCTTC
CSVSQTGQAPYYGYTF
>-|TRBJ1-2|-|TRBV14
TGTGCCAGCAGCCGCGTGTATGGTGGCTACACCTTC
CASSRVYGGYTF
>-|TRBJ1-2|-|TRBV20-1
TGCAGTGCCCTCGCGAGGAGGGGCTACACCTTC
CSALARRGYTF
>few|TRBJ1-1|TRBD1|TRBV5-1
TGCGCCAGCAGCTCGGGACAGGTAAACACTGAAGCTTTCTTT
CASSSGQVNTEAFF
>-|TRBJ1-5|TRBD1|TRBV28
TGTGCCAGCAGTTTCAGGGCGTGGTTCCAGGGGGATCAGCCCCAGCATTTT
CASSFRAWFQGDQPQHF
>-|TRBJ2-7|TRBD2|TRBV30
TGTGCCTGGAGTCAGCCCCGGACCCAGACTAGCGGGGATCACTCCTACGAGCAGTACTTC
CAWSQPRTQTSGDHSYEQYF
>-|TRBJ1-1|TRBD1|TRBV6-4
TGTGCCAGCAGTGTTGACAGGGGTCCACACTCTGAAGCTTTCTTT
CASSVDRGPHSEAFF
>-|TRBJ1-1|-|TRBV4-3
TGCGCCAGCAGCCAAGTTGGCATCCACCGGAACACTGAAGCTTTCTTT
CASSQVGIHRNTEAFF
>-|TRBJ2-5|-|TRBV5-1
TGCGCCAGCAGCTTGGCCGGCACGGGGGGCGCATGGGAGACCCAGTACTTC
CASSLAGTGGAWETQYF
>-|TRBJ2-7|TRBD2|TRBV5-6
TGTGCCAGCAGCCCCCGGGAGGTAAGCTCCTACGAGCAGTACTTC
CASSPREVSSYEQYF